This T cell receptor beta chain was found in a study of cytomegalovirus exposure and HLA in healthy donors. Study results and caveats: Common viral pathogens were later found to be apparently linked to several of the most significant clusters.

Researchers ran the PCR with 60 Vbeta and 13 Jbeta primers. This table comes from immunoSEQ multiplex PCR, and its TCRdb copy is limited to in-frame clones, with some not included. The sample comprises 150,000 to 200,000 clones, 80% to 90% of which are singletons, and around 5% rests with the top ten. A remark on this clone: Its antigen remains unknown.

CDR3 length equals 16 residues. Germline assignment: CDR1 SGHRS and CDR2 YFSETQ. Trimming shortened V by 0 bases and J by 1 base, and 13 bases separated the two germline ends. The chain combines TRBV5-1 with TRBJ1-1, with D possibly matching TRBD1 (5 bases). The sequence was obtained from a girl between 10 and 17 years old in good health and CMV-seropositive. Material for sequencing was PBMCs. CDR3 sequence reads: CASSLARSTGNTEAFF. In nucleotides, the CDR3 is TGCGCCAGCAGCTTGGCAAGGTCCACAGGGAACACTGAAGCTTTCTTT. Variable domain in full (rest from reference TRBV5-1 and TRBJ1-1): KAGVTQTPRYLIKTRGQQVTLSCSPISGHRSVSWYQQTPGQGLQFLFEYFSETQRNKGNFPGRFSGRQFSNSRSEMNVSTLELGDSALYLCASSLARSTGNTEAFFGQGTRLTVV.